This T cell receptor (beta chain) was sequenced during a study of blood T cell repertoires in COVID-19 (dated by TCRdb to 2018 to 2021). In the study overall: Samples from collaborators originated in the United States, Italy and Spain and spanned both the acute and convalescent phases of COVID-19. The repertoires were released in a freely available public database meant as a resource for research on the immune response to SARS-CoV-2. The material from the prospective study consisted of cDNA or gDNA derived from T cells, B-cell-depleted T cells, or PBMCs. Deeply sampled blood TCRbeta repertoires from subjects exposed to, actively infected with, or recovered from COVID-19 were included in the dataset. Nearly every sample came with metadata listing a de-identified subject ID, COVID-19 status, age in years and sex. Where available, HLA class I and class II types were obtained from metadata supplied by the sample provider rather than from assay-based typing. The samples were drawn from two sources: the first 160 participants of the ongoing ImmuneRACE study, and fewer than 1,500 subjects contributed by 6 global collaborators.

One collaborating source in Seattle enrolled patients while the patients were actively infected and followed the patients over time throughout the course of disease. Whole blood was collected in K2EDTA tubes by collaborating institutions according to the institutions' own protocols. Collaborator samples were shipped for TCRbeta analysis as frozen whole blood, isolated PBMCs, or DNA extracted from either sample type. TCRbeta CDR3 regions were amplified from genomic DNA using the immunoSEQ Assay, a bias-controlled multiplex PCR. Under the source paper's analysis protocol: The number of nucleated cells in each sample was estimated by amplification of reference gene primers within the assay. To quantify the absolute abundance of each unique TCRbeta CDR3 rearrangement, sequence reads were collapsed and filtered. For each sample, productive Simpson clonality was calculated as the square root of Simpson's diversity index across productive rearrangements. The table comes from immuneACCESS by way of TCRdb, which keeps in-frame sequences with V and J called. Part of the clones is missing from these tables; in studies checked, under half for an unresolved V gene and the rest for unknown reasons. D and trimming come from the DNA, and the V and J calls and clone size come from that table. Present in this sample are 250,000 to 300,000 clones, about nine tenths of which were seen just once. The ten largest make up around 2.2% of the sample.

This clone was seen only once. The specificity of this receptor is unknown. Per-base qualities were not stored, and no clone one base away is much larger. The full study reports these points: Clinical and demographic metadata were provided uncurated, with the amount varying by source and participant.

The sample comprised peripheral blood. The clonotype was recovered from a woman aged 30 to 39 with COVID-19, enrolled during active disease.

The CDR3 here reads CASSEGRDTEAFF. The DNA is as follows: TGTGCCAGCAGTGAAGGCAGGGACACTGAAGCTTTCTTT. The rearrangement joined TRBV6-1 to TRBJ1-1, and TRBD1 may be the D gene, going by 5 matching bases. CDR1 and CDR2, looked up from the germline V gene, are MNHNS and SASEGT. V and J are truncated by 1 base and 3 bases respectively, leaving an intervening sequence of 6 bases. The CDR3 sequence holds 13 residues, the cysteine and phenylalanine included. The only DNA kept is the CDR3, 39 bases in frame from the first base.